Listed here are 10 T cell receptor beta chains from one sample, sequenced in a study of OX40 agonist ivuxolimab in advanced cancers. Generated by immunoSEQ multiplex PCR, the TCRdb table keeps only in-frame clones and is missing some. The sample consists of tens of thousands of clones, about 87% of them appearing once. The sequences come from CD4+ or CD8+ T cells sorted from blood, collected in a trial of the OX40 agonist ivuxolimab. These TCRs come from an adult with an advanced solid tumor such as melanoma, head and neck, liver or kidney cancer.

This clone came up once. CDR3 DNA: TGTGCCACCAGAACGCTAGAACCGAATGAGCAGTTCTTC. This gives the protein CATRTLEPNEQFF. The chain links TRBV15 to TRBJ2-1; no reliable D call. Germline V CDR1 and CDR2: LNHNV, YYDKDF (reference sequence). V was shortened by 6 bases and J by 7 bases, with 13 bases between the two germline ends. The CDR3 is made up of 13 amino acids.

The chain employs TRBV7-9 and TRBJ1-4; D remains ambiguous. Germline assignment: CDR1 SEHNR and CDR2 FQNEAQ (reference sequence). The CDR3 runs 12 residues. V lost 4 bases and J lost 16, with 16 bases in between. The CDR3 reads CASSSEASGSFF. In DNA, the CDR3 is TGTGCCAGCAGCTCCGAGGCGTCTGGATCGTTTTTT.

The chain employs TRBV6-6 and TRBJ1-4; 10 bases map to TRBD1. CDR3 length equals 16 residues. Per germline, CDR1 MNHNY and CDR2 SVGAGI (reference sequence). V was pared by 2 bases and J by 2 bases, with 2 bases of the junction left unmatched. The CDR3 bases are TGTGCCAGCAGTTACGCGGGACAGGGGACTAATGAAAAACTGTTTTTT. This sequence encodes CASSYAGQGTNEKLFF.

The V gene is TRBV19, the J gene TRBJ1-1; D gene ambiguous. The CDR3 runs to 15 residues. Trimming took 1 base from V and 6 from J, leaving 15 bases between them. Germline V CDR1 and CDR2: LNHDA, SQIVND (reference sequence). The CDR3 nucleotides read TGTGCCAGTAGTATAGTGACACTACGAAGCGCTGAAGCTTTCTTT. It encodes CASSIVTLRSAEAFF.

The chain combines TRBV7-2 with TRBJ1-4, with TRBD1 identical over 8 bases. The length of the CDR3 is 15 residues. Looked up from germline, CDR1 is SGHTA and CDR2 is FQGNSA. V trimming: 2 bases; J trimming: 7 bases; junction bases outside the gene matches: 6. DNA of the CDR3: TGTGCCAGCAGCTTAAGGCAGGGGGCGACTGAAAAACTGTTTTTT. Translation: CASSLRQGATEKLFF.

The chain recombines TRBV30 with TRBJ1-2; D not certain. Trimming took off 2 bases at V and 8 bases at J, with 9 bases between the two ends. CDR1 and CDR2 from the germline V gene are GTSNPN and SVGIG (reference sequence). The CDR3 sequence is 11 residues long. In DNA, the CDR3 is TGTGCCTGGAGTCCAGGTGGCGGCTACACCTTC. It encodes CAWSPGGGYTF. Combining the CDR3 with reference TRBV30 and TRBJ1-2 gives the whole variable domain SQTIHQWPATLVQPVGSPLSLECTVEGTSNPNLYWYRQAAGRGLQLLFYSVGIGQISSEVPQNLSASRPQDRQFILSSKKLLLSDSGFYLCAWSPGGGYTFGSGTRLTVV.

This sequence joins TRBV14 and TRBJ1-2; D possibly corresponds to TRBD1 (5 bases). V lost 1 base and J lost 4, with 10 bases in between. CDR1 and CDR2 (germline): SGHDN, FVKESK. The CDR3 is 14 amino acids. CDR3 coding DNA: TGTGCCAGCAGCCAAGTAGGAGGGACCTATGGCTACACCTTC. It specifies CASSQVGGTYGYTF.

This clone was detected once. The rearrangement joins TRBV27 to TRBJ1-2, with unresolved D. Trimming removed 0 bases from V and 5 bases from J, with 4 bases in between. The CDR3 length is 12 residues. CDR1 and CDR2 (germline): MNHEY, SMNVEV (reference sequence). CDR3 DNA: TGTGCCAGCAGTTTATCGGGGTATGGCTACACCTTC. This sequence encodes CASSLSGYGYTF.

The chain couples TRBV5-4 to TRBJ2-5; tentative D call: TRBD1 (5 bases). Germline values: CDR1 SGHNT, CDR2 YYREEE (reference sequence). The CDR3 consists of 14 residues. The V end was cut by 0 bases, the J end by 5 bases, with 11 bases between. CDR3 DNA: TGTGCCAGCAGCTTGGAACAGGTCCAGGAGACCCAGTACTTC. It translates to CASSLEQVQETQYF.

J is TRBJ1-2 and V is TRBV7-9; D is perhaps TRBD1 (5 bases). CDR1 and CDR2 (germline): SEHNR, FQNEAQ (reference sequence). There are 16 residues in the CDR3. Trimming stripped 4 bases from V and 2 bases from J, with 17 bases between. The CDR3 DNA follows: TGTGCCAGCAGCTCGGAGGGCTCCAGGGCGAACTATGGCTACACCTTC. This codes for CASSSEGSRANYGYTF.